The entry below gives a single T cell receptor beta chain sequence along with its context. The data were taken from a study of OX40 agonist ivuxolimab in advanced cancers. The overall study: The dose-escalation cohort was around 83% male, with a mean age of about 60 years, ranging about 20 to 79.

Sequencing used immunoSEQ multiplex PCR; TCRdb keeps in-frame clones, though not all of them. The sample holds about 110,000 clones, approximately 90% seen once. The trim removed 5 bases at V and 5 bases at J, leaving 3 bases unmatched. Looked up from germline, CDR1 is LNHDA and CDR2 is SQIVND (reference sequence). This CDR3 is 13 amino acids long. This sequence originates from an adult with an advanced solid tumor such as melanoma, head and neck, liver or kidney cancer. V gene TRBV19 combines with J gene TRBJ2-5; 9 bases are shared with TRBD2. The sample here was CD4+ or CD8+ T cells sorted from blood, taken in a trial of the OX40 agonist ivuxolimab. This CDR3 is CASSDSGGETQYF. Written as DNA, the CDR3 is TGTGCCAGTAGTGATAGCGGGGGCGAGACCCAGTACTTC.